This T cell receptor beta chain was sequenced for a study of radiotherapy plus CTLA-4 blockade in lung cancer (dated by TCRdb to 2016 to 2019). At the level of the whole study: Objective responses occurred in around 20% of enrolled patients, and less than 35% achieved disease control.

On this clone itself: There is no known antigen for this receptor. No base quality information exists; no much larger clone differs at one position.

Focal radiation therapy combined with CTLA-4 blockade (ipilimumab) was tested in patients with chemo-refractory metastatic non-small-cell lung cancer. Receptors were amplified or captured by the immunoSEQ multiplex PCR assay. TCRdb stores this immuneACCESS table with in-frame sequences only. Part of the clones is absent; in the studies checked, under half of the shortfall reflects unresolved V genes, and no reason is known for the rest. This sample holds 90,000 to 130,000 clones; roughly 80% were observed only once. The ten largest clones represent 3.3% of the sample. Study-wide findings and limitations: After treatment with radiotherapy and ipilimumab, TCR clones that originated in tumors expanded in peripheral blood. Increased serum interferon-beta after radiation, together with early dynamic changes in blood T cell clones, were reported to be the strongest predictors of response.

Including the terminal cysteine and phenylalanine, the CDR3 comprises 13 residues. Here the CDR3 DNA is all that survives: 39 bases in frame from base 1. As encoded in the germline V gene, CDR1 is SGHTA while CDR2 is FQGTGA. The junction shows trimming of 5 bases on V and 3 bases on J, plus 7 bases between the germline ends. Sequencing was performed on peripheral blood, taken from a patient treated with radiotherapy plus ipilimumab. The receptor's source is a human donor with non-small cell lung cancer that progressed on radiotherapy plus ipilimumab. Some clones in this sample may be carry-over from other donors' samples. The rearranged segments are TRBV7-3 and TRBJ2-2; the D gene lacks a confident call. In nucleotide form, the sequence is TGTGCCAGCAGCACCCGGGACACCGGGGAGCTGTTTTTT. Its translation is CASSTRDTGELFF.